A selection of T cell receptor beta chains follows, all from one sample in a study of blood T cell repertoires in COVID-19. Produced via immunoSEQ multiplex PCR; TCRdb's table is partial and in-frame only. Seen here are under 200,000 clones, roughly 80% observed once, and the top ten hold 4% to 6.5%. The material sequenced was PBMCs or T cells enriched from blood (not recorded which). These receptors were obtained from an older woman with acute COVID-19. Both conserved end residues are part of each CDR3. The order of the fields is J gene, V gene, D gene, clone size, CDR3 protein, CDR3 DNA. The D gene is left open where the match is weak. Part of the rows lack a size; the others show once, few, many or a class for expanded clones.

>TRBJ2-5|TRBV6-5|TRBD1|NA
CASSIIGTGQETQYF
TGTGCCAGCAGCATCATCGGGACAGGTCAAGAGACCCAGTACTTC
>TRBJ1-1|TRBV29-1|NA|NA
CSSAPTGTEAFF
TGCAGCTCGGCCCCCACTGGCACTGAAGCTTTCTTT
>TRBJ2-1|TRBV6-1|TRBD1|NA
CASSATGTGSENEQFF
TGTGCCAGCAGTGCCACCGGGACAGGGTCGGAGAATGAGCAGTTCTTC
>TRBJ1-6|TRBV12-3/TRBV12-4|NA|NA
CASSRTGGSPLHF
TGTGCCAGCAGTCGAACCGGGGGTTCACCCCTCCACTTT
>TRBJ2-2|TRBV29-1|NA|NA
CSVGSSAGTGELFF
TGCAGCGTCGGGAGCTCGGCGGGCACCGGGGAGCTGTTTTTT
>TRBJ2-3|TRBV9|TRBD1|NA
CASSVEVGGQYSDTQYF
TGTGCCAGCAGCGTAGAGGTAGGGGGACAGTATTCAGATACGCAGTATTTT
>TRBJ2-7|TRBV3-1/TRBV3-2|TRBD1|NA
CASSQDRVYEQYF
TGTGCCAGCAGCCAGGACAGGGTCTACGAGCAGTACTTC
>TRBJ1-1|TRBV5-1|TRBD1|NA
CASSRSGTDNTEAFF
TGCGCCAGCAGCAGATCCGGGACAGACAACACTGAAGCTTTCTTT
>TRBJ2-2|TRBV7-9|NA|once
CASERWGRNTGELFF
TGTGCCAGCGAACGGTGGGGGCGGAACACCGGGGAGCTGTTTTTT
>TRBJ2-3|TRBV6-2/TRBV6-3|TRBD2|NA
CASSPWRGGLADTQYF
TGTGCCAGCAGTCCATGGCGGGGGGGCCTGGCAGATACGCAGTATTTT
>TRBJ1-1|TRBV29-1|NA|NA
CSVEAYGDEAFF
TGCAGCGTTGAAGCCTACGGGGATGAAGCTTTCTTT
>TRBJ2-1|TRBV9|TRBD2|few
CASSPPELADDNEQFF
TGTGCCAGCAGCCCCCCCGAACTAGCGGACGACAATGAGCAGTTCTTC
>TRBJ2-1|TRBV12-3/TRBV12-4|NA|NA
CATTPSDEQFF
TGTGCCACCACACCCAGCGATGAGCAGTTCTTC
>TRBJ1-2|TRBV7-2|TRBD1|NA
CASSGSTGNYGYTF
TGTGCCAGCAGCGGGTCGACAGGGAACTATGGCTACACCTTC
>TRBJ2-7|TRBV2|TRBD2|once
CAITGDYYEQYF
TGTGCCATTACCGGGGACTACTACGAGCAGTACTTC
>TRBJ2-1|TRBV27|NA|NA
CATQPRSFQREQFF
TGTGCCACGCAACCCCGCTCCTTCCAGCGGGAGCAGTTCTTC
>TRBJ1-5|TRBV5-5|NA|NA
CASSLASPNSNQPQHF
TGTGCCAGCAGCTTGGCGTCACCTAATAGCAATCAGCCCCAGCATTTT
>TRBJ2-5|TRBV11-2|NA|NA
CASSTLLASQETQYF
TGTGCCAGCAGCACCTTGCTAGCGAGCCAAGAGACCCAGTACTTC
>TRBJ1-2|TRBV5-1|NA|NA
CASSREANYGYTF
TGCGCCAGCAGCCGAGAAGCGAACTATGGCTACACCTTC
>TRBJ1-5|TRBV19|NA|NA
CASSIGGGGNQPQHF
TGTGCCAGTAGTATAGGGGGAGGGGGCAATCAGCCCCAGCATTTT
>TRBJ2-7|TRBV4-2|TRBD2|NA
CASSQGGIAGDPYEQYF
TGTGCCAGCAGCCAAGGGGGTATAGCGGGAGACCCCTACGAGCAGTACTTC
>TRBJ1-5|TRBV6-5|TRBD1|NA
CASGTGPVQPQHF
TGTGCCAGCGGGACAGGACCCGTTCAGCCCCAGCATTTT